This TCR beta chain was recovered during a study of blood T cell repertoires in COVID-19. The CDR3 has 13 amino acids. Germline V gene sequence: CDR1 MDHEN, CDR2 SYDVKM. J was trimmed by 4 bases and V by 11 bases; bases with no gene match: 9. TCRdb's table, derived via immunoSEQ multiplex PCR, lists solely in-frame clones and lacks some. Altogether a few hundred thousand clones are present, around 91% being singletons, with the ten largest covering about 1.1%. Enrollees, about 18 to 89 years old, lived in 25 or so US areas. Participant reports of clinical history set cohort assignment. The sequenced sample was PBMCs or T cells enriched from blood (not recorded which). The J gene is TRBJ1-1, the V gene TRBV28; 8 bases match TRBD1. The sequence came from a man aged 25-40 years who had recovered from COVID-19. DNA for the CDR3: TGTGCCGTGACAGGGGCAGGGAGCACTGAAGCTTTCTTT. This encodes CAVTGAGSTEAFF.